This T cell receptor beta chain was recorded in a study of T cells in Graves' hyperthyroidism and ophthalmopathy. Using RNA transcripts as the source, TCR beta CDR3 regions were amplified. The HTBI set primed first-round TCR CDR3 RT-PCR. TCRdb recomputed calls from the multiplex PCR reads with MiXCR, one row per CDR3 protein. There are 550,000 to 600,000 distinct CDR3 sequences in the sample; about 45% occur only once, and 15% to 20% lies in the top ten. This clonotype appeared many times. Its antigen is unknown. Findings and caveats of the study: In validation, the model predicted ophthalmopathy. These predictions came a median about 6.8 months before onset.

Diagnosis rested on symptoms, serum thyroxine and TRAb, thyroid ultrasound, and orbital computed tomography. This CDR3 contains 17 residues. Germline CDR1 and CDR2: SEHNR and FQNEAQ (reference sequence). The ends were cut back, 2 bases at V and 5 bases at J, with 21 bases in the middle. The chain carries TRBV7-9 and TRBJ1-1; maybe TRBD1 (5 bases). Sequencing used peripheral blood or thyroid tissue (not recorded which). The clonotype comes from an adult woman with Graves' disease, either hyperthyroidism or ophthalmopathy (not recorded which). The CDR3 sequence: CASSLRSGQGGRTEAFF. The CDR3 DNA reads TGTGCCAGCAGCTTACGCTCCGGGCAGGGTGGACGGACTGAAGCTTTCTTT.